This T cell receptor beta chain stems from a study of blood T cell repertoires in COVID-19 (dated by TCRdb to between 2020 and 2021). At the level of the whole study: Collaborator samples came from the United States, Italy and Spain and covered acute and convalescent phases of COVID-19. Samples were obtained from the ongoing ImmuneRACE study (first 160 participants) and from some 1,300 subjects provided by 6 global collaborators. Nearly every sample came with metadata listing a de-identified subject ID, COVID-19 status, age in years and sex. Where available, HLA class I and class II types were taken from metadata supplied by the sample provider and were not determined by assay-based typing. Subjects who had been exposed to COVID-19, were actively infected with it, or had recovered from it provided the deeply sampled blood TCRbeta repertoires that made up the dataset. The material from the prospective study consisted of cDNA or gDNA derived from T cells, B-cell-depleted T cells, or PBMCs. A freely available public database, intended as a resource for researchers studying the immune response to SARS-CoV-2, is where the repertoires were released. What the authors observed across the whole study: Clinical and demographic metadata were provided uncurated, with the amount varying by source and participant.

V is shortened by 5 bases, J by 3 bases, and the region joining them spans 11 bases. The germline V gene gives CDR1 as SNHLY and CDR2 as FYNNEI. The CDR3, cysteine through phenylalanine, is 14 amino acids long. Only the CDR3 region is kept as DNA, spanning 42 bases read in frame from base 1. TCRbeta CDR3 regions were amplified from genomic DNA using the immunoSEQ Assay, a bias-controlled multiplex PCR. The source study handled its data this way. Within the assay, amplification of reference gene primers was used to estimate how many nucleated cells each sample contained. Sequence reads were collapsed and filtered to measure the absolute abundance of every unique TCRbeta CDR3 rearrangement. For each sample, productive Simpson clonality was calculated as the square root of Simpson's diversity index across productive rearrangements. The table comes from immuneACCESS by way of TCRdb, which keeps in-frame sequences with V and J called. Part of the clones is missing from these tables; in studies checked, under half for an unresolved V gene and the rest for unknown reasons. The V and J calls and the clone size are those of that table, but D and trimming were determined from the DNA. The sample yields 150,000 to 200,000 clones; approximately 84% were counted once. The top ten hold 14% of the sample.

A remark on this clone: This clone's antigen is unknown. One base away there is no much larger clone; base qualities are not given.

Each collaborating institution followed its own protocols to collect whole blood in K2EDTA tubes. For TCRbeta analysis, collaborators shipped samples as frozen whole blood, isolated PBMCs, or DNA extracted from either of those sample types. The chain joins TRBV2 to TRBJ1-5; TRBD1 is possibly the D segment (5 matching bases). Sequenced material: peripheral blood. The TCR sequence derives from a woman older than 75 with acute or convalescent COVID-19. CDR3 sequence: CASSQQAINQPQHF. The DNA is TGTGCCAGCAGTCAACAGGCAATCAATCAGCCCCAGCATTTT.